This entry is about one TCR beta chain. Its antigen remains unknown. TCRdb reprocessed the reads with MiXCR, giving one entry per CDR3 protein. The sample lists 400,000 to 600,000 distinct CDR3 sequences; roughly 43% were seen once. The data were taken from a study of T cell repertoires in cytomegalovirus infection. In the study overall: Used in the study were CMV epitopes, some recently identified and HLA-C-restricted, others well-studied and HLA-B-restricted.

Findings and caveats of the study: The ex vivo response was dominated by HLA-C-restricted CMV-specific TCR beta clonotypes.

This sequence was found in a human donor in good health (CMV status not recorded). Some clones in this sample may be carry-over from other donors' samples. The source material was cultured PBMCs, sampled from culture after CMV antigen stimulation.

CDR3 residues: CASSSGQGLSQPQHF. The DNA for the CDR3 is TGTGCCAGCAGCTCAGGACAGGGATTGTCTCAGCCCCAGCATTTT. The chain couples TRBV7-2 to TRBJ1-5; 8 positions match TRBD1. With 4 bases clipped from V and 6 bases from J, the junction kept 8 bases outside the gene matches. The CDR3 sequence is 15 residues long. The V gene's germline CDR1 is SGHTA and CDR2 FQGNSA.